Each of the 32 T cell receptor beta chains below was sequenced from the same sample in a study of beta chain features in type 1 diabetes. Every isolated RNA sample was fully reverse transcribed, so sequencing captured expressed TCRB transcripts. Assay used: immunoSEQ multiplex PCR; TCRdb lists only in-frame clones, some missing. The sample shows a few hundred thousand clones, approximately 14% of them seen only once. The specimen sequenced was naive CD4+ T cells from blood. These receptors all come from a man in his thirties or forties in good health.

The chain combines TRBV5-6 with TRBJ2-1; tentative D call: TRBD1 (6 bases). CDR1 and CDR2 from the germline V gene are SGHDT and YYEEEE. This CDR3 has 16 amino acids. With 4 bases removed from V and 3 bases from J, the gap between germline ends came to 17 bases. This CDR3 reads CASSPGVGALYNEQFF. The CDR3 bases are TGTGCCAGCAGCCCCGGGGTGGGGGCCCTCTACAATGAGCAGTTCTTC.

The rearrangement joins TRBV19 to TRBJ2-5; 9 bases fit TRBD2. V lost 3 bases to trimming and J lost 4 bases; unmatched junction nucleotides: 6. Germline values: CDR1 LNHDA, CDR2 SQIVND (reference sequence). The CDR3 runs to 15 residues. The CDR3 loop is CASSISAGGIETQYF. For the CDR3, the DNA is TGTGCCAGTAGTATCTCCGCGGGAGGGATAGAGACCCAGTACTTC.

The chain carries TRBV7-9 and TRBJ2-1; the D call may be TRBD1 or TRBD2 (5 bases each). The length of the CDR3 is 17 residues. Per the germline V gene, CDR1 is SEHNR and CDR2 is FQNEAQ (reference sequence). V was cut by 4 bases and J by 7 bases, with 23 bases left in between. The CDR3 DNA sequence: TGTGCCAGCAGCTGGCCCTCGGGGCTAGCCCAAGGAAATGAGCAGTTCTTC. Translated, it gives CASSWPSGLAQGNEQFF.

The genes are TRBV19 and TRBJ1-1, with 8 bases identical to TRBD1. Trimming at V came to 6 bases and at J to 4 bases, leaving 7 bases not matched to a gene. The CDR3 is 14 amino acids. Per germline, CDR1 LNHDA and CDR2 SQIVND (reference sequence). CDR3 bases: TGTGCCAGTAGCACGACAGGGGTCGGCACTGAAGCTTTCTTT. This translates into CASSTTGVGTEAFF.

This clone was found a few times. CDR3 region: CASSWQMNTEAFF. CDR3 DNA sequence: TGTGCCAGCAGCTGGCAGATGAACACTGAAGCTTTCTTT. This sequence joins TRBV7-6 and TRBJ1-1; D is unclear. Germline V CDR1 and CDR2: SGHVS, FNYEAQ. This CDR3 comprises 13 residues. The V end was cut by 4 bases, the J end by 0 bases, with 6 bases between.

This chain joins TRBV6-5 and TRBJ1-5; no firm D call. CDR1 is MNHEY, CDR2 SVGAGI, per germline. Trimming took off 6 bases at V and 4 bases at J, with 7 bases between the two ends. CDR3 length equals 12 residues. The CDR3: CASRQSNQPQHF. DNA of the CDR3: TGTGCCAGCAGACAGAGTAATCAGCCCCAGCATTTT.

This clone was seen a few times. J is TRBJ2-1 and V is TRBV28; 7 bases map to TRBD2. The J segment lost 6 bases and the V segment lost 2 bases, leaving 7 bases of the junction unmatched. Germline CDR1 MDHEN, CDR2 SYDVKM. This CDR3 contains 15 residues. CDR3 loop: CASSLTGGSSNEQFF. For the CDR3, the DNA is TGTGCCAGCAGTTTAACAGGCGGGAGTTCCAATGAGCAGTTCTTC.

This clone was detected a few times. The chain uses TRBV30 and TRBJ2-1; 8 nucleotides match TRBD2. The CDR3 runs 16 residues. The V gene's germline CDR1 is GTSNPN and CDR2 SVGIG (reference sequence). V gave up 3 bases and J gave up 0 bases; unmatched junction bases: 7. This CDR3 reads CAWRTSGTSSYNEQFF. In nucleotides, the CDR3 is TGTGCCTGGAGAACTAGCGGAACGAGCTCCTACAATGAGCAGTTCTTC.

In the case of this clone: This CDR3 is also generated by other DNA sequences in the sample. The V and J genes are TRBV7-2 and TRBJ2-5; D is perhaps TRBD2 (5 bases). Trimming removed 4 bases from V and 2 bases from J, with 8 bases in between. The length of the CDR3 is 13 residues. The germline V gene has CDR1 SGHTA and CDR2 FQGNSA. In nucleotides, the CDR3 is TGTGCCAGCAGCTACCGGGGTCAAGAGACCCAGTACTTC. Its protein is CASSYRGQETQYF. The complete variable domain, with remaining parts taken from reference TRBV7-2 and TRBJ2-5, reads GAGVSQSPSNKVTEKGKDVELRCDPISGHTALYWYRQSLGQGLEFLIYFQGNSAPDKSGLPSDRFSAERTGGSVSTLTIQRTQQEDSAVYLCASSYRGQETQYFGPGTRLLVL.

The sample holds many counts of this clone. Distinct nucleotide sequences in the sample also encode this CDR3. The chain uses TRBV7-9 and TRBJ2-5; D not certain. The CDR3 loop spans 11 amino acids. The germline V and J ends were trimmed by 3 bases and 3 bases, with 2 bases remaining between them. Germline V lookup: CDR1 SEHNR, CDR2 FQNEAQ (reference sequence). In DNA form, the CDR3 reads TGTGCCAGCAGCTTCAAAGAGACCCAGTACTTC. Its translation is CASSFKETQYF.

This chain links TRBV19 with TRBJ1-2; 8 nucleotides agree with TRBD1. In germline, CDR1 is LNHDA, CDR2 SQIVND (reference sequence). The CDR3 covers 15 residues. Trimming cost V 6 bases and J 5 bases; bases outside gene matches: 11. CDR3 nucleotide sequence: TGTGCCAGTAGACGAACCAGGGACAGGTCATATGGCTACACCTTC. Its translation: CASRRTRDRSYGYTF. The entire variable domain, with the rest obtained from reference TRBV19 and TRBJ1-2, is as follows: DGGITQSPKYLFRKEGQNVTLSCEQNLNHDAMYWYRQDPGQGLRLIYYSQIVNDFQKGDIAEGYSVSREKKESFPLTVTSAQKNPTAFYLCASRRTRDRSYGYTFGSGTRLTVV.

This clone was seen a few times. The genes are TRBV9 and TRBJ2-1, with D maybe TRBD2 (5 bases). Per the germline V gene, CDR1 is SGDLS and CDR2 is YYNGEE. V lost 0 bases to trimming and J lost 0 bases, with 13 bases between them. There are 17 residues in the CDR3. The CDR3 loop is CASSVGSRGTSYNEQFF. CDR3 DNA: TGTGCCAGCAGCGTAGGTTCACGGGGAACCTCCTACAATGAGCAGTTCTTC.

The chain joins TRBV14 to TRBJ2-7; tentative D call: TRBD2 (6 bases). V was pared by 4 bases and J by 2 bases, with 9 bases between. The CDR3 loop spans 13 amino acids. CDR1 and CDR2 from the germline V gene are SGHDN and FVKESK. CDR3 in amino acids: CASSPGRTYEQYV. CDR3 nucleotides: TGTGCCAGCAGCCCGGGGAGGACCTACGAGCAGTACGTC.

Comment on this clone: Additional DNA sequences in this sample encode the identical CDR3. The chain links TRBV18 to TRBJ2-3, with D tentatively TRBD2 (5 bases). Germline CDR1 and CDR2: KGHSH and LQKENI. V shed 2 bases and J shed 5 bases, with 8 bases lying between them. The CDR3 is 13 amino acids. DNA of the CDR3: TGTGCCAGCTCACCAACACGGGGAGATACGCAGTATTTT. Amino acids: CASSPTRGDTQYF.

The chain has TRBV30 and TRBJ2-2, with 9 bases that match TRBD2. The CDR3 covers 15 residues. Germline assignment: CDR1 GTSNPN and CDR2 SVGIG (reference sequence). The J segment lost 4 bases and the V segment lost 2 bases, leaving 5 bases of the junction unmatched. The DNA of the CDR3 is TGTGCCTGGAGTCATAGCGGGAGAGGCACCGGGGAGCTGTTTTTT. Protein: CAWSHSGRGTGELFF.

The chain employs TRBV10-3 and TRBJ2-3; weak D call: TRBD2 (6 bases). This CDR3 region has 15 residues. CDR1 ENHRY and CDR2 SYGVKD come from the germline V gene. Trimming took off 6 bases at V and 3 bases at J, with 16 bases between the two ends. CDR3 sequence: CAIRPGSGLTDTQYF. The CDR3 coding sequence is TGTGCCATCAGGCCGGGTAGCGGATTAACAGATACGCAGTATTTT.

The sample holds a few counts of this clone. In DNA form, the CDR3 reads TGTGCCAGCAGTTCCTTCGACAGGCCCTACGAGCAGTACGTC. It translates to CASSSFDRPYEQYV. V gene TRBV6-5 combines with J gene TRBJ2-7; a possible D gene is TRBD1 (6 bases). The ends were cut back, 4 bases at V and 2 bases at J, with 12 bases in the middle. The germline V gene encodes CDR1 MNHEY and CDR2 SVGAGI. This CDR3 has 14 residues.

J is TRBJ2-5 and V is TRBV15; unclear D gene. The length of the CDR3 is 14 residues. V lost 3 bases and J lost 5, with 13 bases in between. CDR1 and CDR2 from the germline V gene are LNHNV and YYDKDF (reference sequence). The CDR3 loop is CATSRDASGETQYF. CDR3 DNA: TGTGCCACCAGCAGGGACGCGTCCGGGGAGACCCAGTACTTC.

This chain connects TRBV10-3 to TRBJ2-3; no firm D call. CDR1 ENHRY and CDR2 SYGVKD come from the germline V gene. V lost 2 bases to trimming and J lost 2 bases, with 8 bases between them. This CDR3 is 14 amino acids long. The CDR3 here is CAISERLSTDTQYF. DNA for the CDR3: TGTGCCATCAGTGAGCGGCTATCCACAGATACGCAGTATTTT.

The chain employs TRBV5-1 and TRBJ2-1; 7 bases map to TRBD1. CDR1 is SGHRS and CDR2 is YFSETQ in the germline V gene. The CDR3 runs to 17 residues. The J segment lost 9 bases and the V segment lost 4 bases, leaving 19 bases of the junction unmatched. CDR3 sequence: CASSNRDRRTPYAEQFF. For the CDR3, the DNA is TGCGCCAGCAGCAACCGGGACAGACGGACGCCGTACGCTGAGCAGTTCTTC.

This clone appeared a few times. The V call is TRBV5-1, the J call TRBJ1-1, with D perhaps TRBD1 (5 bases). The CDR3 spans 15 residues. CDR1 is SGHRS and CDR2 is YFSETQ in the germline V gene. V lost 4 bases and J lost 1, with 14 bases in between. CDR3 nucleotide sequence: TGCGCCAGCAGCGCAGCAGGGATGGGGAACACTGAAGCTTTCTTT. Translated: CASSAAGMGNTEAFF. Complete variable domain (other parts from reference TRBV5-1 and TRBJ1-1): KAGVTQTPRYLIKTRGQQVTLSCSPISGHRSVSWYQQTPGQGLQFLFEYFSETQRNKGNFPGRFSGRQFSNSRSEMNVSTLELGDSALYLCASSAAGMGNTEAFFGQGTRLTVV.

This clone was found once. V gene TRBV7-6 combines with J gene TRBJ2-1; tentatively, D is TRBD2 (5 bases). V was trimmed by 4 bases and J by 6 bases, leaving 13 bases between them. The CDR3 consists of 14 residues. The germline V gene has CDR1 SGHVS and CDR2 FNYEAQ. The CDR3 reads CASSSFLEGNEQFF. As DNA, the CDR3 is TGTGCCAGCAGCTCATTTTTAGAGGGCAATGAGCAGTTCTTC.

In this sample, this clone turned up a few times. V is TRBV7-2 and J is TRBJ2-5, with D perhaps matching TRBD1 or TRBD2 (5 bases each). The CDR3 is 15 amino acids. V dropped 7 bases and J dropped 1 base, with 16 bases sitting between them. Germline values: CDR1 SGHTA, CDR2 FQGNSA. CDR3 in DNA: TGTGCCAGCACCCGTATGTTGGGGACCCAAGAGACCCAGTACTTC. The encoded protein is CASTRMLGTQETQYF.

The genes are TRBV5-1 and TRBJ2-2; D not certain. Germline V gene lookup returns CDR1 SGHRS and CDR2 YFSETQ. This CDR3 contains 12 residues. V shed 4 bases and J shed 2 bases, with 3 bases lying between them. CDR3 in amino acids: CASSENTGELFF. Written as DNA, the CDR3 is TGCGCCAGCAGCGAAAACACCGGGGAGCTGTTTTTT.

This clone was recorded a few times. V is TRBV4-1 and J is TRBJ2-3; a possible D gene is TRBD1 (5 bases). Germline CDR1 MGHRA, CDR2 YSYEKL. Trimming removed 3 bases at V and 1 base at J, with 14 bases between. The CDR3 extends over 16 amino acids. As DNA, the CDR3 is TGCGCCAGCAGCCAGATCGGAGACAGCCGCACAGATACGCAGTATTTT. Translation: CASSQIGDSRTDTQYF.

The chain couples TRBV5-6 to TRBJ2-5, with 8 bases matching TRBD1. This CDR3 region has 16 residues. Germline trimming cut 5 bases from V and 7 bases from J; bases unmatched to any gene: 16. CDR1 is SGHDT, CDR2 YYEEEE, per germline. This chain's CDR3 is CASSYGTGTWSRTQYF. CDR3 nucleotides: TGTGCCAGCAGTTATGGGACAGGAACCTGGTCGAGGACCCAGTACTTC.

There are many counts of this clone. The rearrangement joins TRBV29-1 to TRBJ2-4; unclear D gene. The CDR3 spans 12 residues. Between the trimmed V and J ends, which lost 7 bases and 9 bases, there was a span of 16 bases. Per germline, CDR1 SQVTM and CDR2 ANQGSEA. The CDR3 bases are TGCAGCGGAGGACCTTCAGACTCCATTCAGTACTTC. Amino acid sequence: CSGGPSDSIQYF.

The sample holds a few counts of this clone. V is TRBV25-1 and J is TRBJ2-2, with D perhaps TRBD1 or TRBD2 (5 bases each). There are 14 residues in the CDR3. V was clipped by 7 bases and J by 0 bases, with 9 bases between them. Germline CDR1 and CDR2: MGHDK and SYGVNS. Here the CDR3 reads CASKGRANTGELFF. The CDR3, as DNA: TGTGCCAGCAAGGGACGGGCGAACACCGGGGAGCTGTTTTTT.

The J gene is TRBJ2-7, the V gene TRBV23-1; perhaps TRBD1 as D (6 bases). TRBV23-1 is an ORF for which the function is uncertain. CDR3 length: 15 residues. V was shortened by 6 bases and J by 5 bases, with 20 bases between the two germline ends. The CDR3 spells CASSQDPRGVHEQYF. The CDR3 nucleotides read TGCGCCAGCAGCCAAGATCCCAGGGGTGTCCACGAGCAGTACTTC.

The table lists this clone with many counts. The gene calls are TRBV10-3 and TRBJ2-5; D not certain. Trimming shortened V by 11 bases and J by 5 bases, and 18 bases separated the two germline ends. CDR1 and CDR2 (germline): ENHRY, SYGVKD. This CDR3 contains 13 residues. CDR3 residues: CAAVAWAGETQYF. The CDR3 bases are TGTGCCGCCGTTGCGTGGGCCGGTGAGACCCAGTACTTC.

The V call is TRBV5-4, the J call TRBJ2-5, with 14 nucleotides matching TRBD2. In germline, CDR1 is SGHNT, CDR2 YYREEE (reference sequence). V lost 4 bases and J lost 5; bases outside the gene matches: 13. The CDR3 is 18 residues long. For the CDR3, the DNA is TGTGCCAGCAGCCCCTCGGGACTAGCGGGGGTATCTCGGGAGACCCAGTACTTC. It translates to CASSPSGLAGVSRETQYF.

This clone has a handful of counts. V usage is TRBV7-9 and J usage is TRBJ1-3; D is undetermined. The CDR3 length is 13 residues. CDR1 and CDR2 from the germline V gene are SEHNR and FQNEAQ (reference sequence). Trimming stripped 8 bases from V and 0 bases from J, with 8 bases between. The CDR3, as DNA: TGTGCCAGCGCTGCGGGCTCTGGAAACACCATATATTTT. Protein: CASAAGSGNTIYF.